This TCR beta chain was sequenced in a study of post-analysis software for immune sequencing data. Background on the study: Multiple sclerosis in the patients followed relapsing-remitting, secondary progressive and progressive-relapsing courses.

In its sample, this clonotype was seen a few times. The antigen is not known. Prepared libraries of TCR beta cDNA carried unique molecular identifiers. TCRdb itself ran the PCR reads through MiXCR, one entry per CDR3 protein. The sample contains about 770,000 distinct CDR3 sequences, around 45% of which appear only once. The CDR3 has 15 residues. Per the germline V gene, CDR1 is MNHNY and CDR2 is SVGAGI (reference sequence). V was pared by 1 base and J by 1 base, with 2 bases of the junction left unmatched. Study-wide points: Samples prepared in the same batch strongly co-clustered by F measure. Controls had significantly higher normalized Chao1 diversity than multiple sclerosis patients. Five or six TRBV segments, TRBV5-6, TRBV5-1 and TRBV20-1 among them, were found more frequent in patients than controls.

The specimen sequenced was blood. This chain links TRBV6-6 with TRBJ2-7; 9 nucleotides line up with TRBD1. The receptor was derived from a girl aged 10 to 17 with multiple sclerosis. The CDR3 bases are TGTGCCAGCAGTTACTGGGACAGGGCATCCTACGAGCAGTACTTC. This encodes CASSYWDRASYEQYF.